This entry lists 18 T cell receptor beta chains sequenced from one sample in a study of CD8+ T cells in alopecia areata. Following extraction, RNA underwent reverse transcription to cDNA, which served as the sequencing template. The method was immunoSEQ multiplex PCR; TCRdb's version includes in-frame clones alone and lacks a portion of them. The data contain some 130,000 clones, 50% to 60% of them singletons. Specimen: CD4+ T cells sorted from blood, collected at week 0. The receptor set was obtained from a human donor with alopecia areata.

The chain has TRBV30 and TRBJ2-5; no reliable D call. V lost 2 bases and J lost 5, with 9 bases in between. The CDR3 is 12 amino acids. CDR1 is GTSNPN and CDR2 is SVGIG in the germline V gene (reference sequence). This CDR3 is CAWSRVSETQYF. CDR3 nucleotides: TGTGCCTGGAGTCGCGTTTCGGAGACCCAGTACTTC. The whole variable domain, filled in from reference TRBV30 and TRBJ2-5, reads SQTIHQWPATLVQPVGSPLSLECTVEGTSNPNLYWYRQAAGRGLQLLFYSVGIGQISSEVPQNLSASRPQDRQFILSSKKLLLSDSGFYLCAWSRVSETQYFGPGTRLLVL.

The chain employs TRBV18 and TRBJ1-2; D not resolved. V was trimmed by 1 base and J by 6 bases, leaving 15 bases between them. CDR3 length equals 15 residues. CDR1 is KGHSH, CDR2 LQKENI, per germline. The CDR3 sequence is CASSPLAADINGYTF. The CDR3 coding sequence is TGTGCCAGCTCACCACTGGCAGCCGATATAAATGGCTACACCTTC.

The chain links TRBV5-1 to TRBJ1-1; no reliable D call. V gave up 2 bases and J gave up 0 bases, with 11 bases separating them. The CDR3 is 15 amino acids. Germline-derived CDR1 and CDR2 are SGHRS and YFSETQ. The CDR3 DNA follows: TGCGCCAGCAGCTTTCACGAACGCATGAACACTGAAGCTTTCTTT. This sequence encodes CASSFHERMNTEAFF.

The chain recombines TRBV6-1 with TRBJ1-5; D unresolved. The germline CDR1 and CDR2 sequences are MNHNS and SASEGT. Trimming took 7 bases from V and 3 from J, leaving 13 bases between them. The CDR3 loop spans 14 amino acids. The CDR3 DNA reads TGTGCCAGCATTCCGGGGAGCCTCAATCAGCCCCAGCATTTT. This codes for CASIPGSLNQPQHF.

This sequence joins TRBV4-3 and TRBJ1-2, with a tentative D call TRBD1 (5 bases). The germline V gene encodes CDR1 LGHNA and CDR2 YSLEER. This CDR3 is built from 16 residues. The ends were cut back, 0 bases at V and 4 bases at J, with 15 bases in the middle. This CDR3 is CASSQDRSQGFYGYTF. The CDR3 region has the DNA TGCGCCAGCAGCCAAGACCGTAGTCAGGGATTCTATGGCTACACCTTC.

This clone was observed a few times. The gene calls are TRBV18 and TRBJ1-1, with 10 bases that match TRBD1. With 2 bases clipped from V and 3 bases from J, the junction kept 6 bases outside the gene matches. This CDR3 contains 16 residues. CDR1 is KGHSH and CDR2 is LQKENI in the germline V gene. The CDR3 DNA is TGTGCCAGCTCACCAGGCGACAGGGGGCGGGACACTGAAGCTTTCTTT. It codes for CASSPGDRGRDTEAFF.

J is TRBJ2-5 and V is TRBV25-1; D may be TRBD1 (6 bases). The CDR3 sequence is 13 residues long. Germline V gene lookup returns CDR1 MGHDK and CDR2 SYGVNS. V lost 4 bases to trimming and J lost 2 bases, with 8 bases between them. The CDR3 spells CASSATGQETQYF. In nucleotides, the CDR3 is TGTGCCAGCAGTGCGACAGGTCAAGAGACCCAGTACTTC.

V and J are TRBV4-1 and TRBJ2-5; 8 nucleotides align to TRBD2. The CDR3 is made up of 16 amino acids. Germline V gives CDR1 MGHRA, CDR2 YSYEKL. V shed 1 base, J shed 4 bases, and the junction held 8 bases outside the gene matches. The CDR3 sequence is CASSQVGAGGGETQYF. The CDR3 nucleotides are TGCGCCAGCAGCCAAGTTGGGGCGGGAGGTGGAGAGACCCAGTACTTC.

The chain carries TRBV9 and TRBJ1-6; 11 nucleotides agree with TRBD1. Germline values: CDR1 SGDLS, CDR2 YYNGEE. The CDR3 loop spans 16 amino acids. V lost 3 bases and J lost 9; bases outside the gene matches: 8. The CDR3: CASSAGTGGAGSPLHF. The CDR3 bases are TGTGCCAGCAGCGCGGGGACAGGGGGTGCGGGTTCACCCCTCCACTTT.

Notes on this clone: The junction shows a germline mismatch at one end, possibly a read error. The chain employs TRBV7-2 and TRBJ1-1; TRBD1 agrees at 9 bases. Germline CDR1 SGHTA, CDR2 FQGNSA. The CDR3 contains 13 residues. The CDR3 here is CASSHPGQGEAFF. The CDR3 region has the DNA TGCGCCAGCAGCCATCCGGGACAGGGAGAAGCTTTCTTT.

This clone was seen only a few times. The rearrangement links TRBV27 to TRBJ2-2, with D unclear. The CDR3 length is 12 residues. Trimming cost V 6 bases and J 1 base, with 3 bases left between them. Per germline, CDR1 MNHEY and CDR2 SMNVEV (reference sequence). The CDR3 here is CASRLNTGELFF. The CDR3 DNA is TGTGCCAGCAGACTGAACACCGGGGAGCTGTTTTTT.

V usage is TRBV14 and J usage is TRBJ1-2, with 7 bases matching TRBD1. The junction had 4 bases not matched to a gene; V was cut back by 4 bases and J by 5 bases. The CDR3 contains 13 residues. The V gene's germline CDR1 is SGHDN and CDR2 FVKESK. CDR3 region: CASSPRDRYGYTF. CDR3 sequence (DNA): TGTGCCAGCAGCCCCCGGGACAGATATGGCTACACCTTC. Drawing the rest from reference TRBV14 and TRBJ1-2, the complete variable domain is EAGVTQFPSHSVIEKGQTVTLRCDPISGHDNLYWYRRVMGKEIKFLLHFVKESKQDESGMPNNRFLAERTGGTYSTLKVQPAELEDSGVYFCASSPRDRYGYTFGSGTRLTVV.

In DNA, the CDR3 is TGCAGCATAGAAGGGAAGACTGAAGCTTTCTTT. Its protein is CSIEGKTEAFF. The rearrangement uses TRBV20-1 and TRBJ1-1; D is unresolved. Germline lookup yields CDR1 DFQATT and CDR2 SNEGSKA (reference sequence). The CDR3 extends over 11 amino acids.

On this clone: The same CDR3 is also encoded by other DNA sequences in this sample. V is TRBV20-1 and J is TRBJ2-7; D not resolved. The CDR3 sequence is 11 residues long. Looked up from germline, CDR1 is DFQATT and CDR2 is SNEGSKA (reference sequence). V gave up 0 bases and J gave up 3 bases, with 3 bases separating them. As DNA, the CDR3 is TGCAGTGCTAGAGAGGACTACGAGCAGTACTTC. It is translated as CSAREDYEQYF.

This clone was detected a few times. The chain joins TRBV30 to TRBJ2-4; no clear D. CDR3 length: 15 amino acids. The V end lost 0 bases, the J end lost 5 bases, and 14 bases lay between the germline ends. Germline assignment: CDR1 GTSNPN and CDR2 SVGIG (reference sequence). The DNA of the CDR3 is TGTGCCTGGAGTGTGGCTCCGCTCGGAGAAAACATTCAGTACTTC. It yields the protein CAWSVAPLGENIQYF.

The CDR3 is CASSFSLGLAGDTDTQYF. In DNA form, the CDR3 reads TGTGCCAGCAGCTTTAGCCTTGGACTAGCGGGGGACACAGATACGCAGTATTTT. This sequence joins TRBV7-3 and TRBJ2-3; 13 positions agree with TRBD2. J was trimmed by 2 bases and V by 3 bases; bases with no gene match: 8. Germline V CDR1 and CDR2: SGHTA, FQGTGA. There are 18 residues in the CDR3.

Of note for this clone: The sample has other DNA sequences that encode this CDR3 too. The chain recombines TRBV7-2 with TRBJ2-5; D may be TRBD1 (5 bases). The CDR3 sequence is 14 residues long. V was shortened by 3 bases and J by 1 base, with 9 bases between the two germline ends. Germline CDR1 SGHTA, CDR2 FQGNSA. CDR3 in DNA: TGTGCCAGCAGCTTGAGCAGGGCCCAAGAGACCCAGTACTTC. Amino acids: CASSLSRAQETQYF.

The rearrangement uses TRBV7-9 and TRBJ1-1; D not certain. V lost 0 bases and J lost 10, with 27 bases in between. This CDR3 is 18 amino acids long. CDR1 and CDR2 from the germline V gene are SEHNR and FQNEAQ (reference sequence). CDR3 amino acids: CASSLAVGRLLGANGAFF. The CDR3 coding sequence is TGTGCCAGCAGCTTAGCGGTTGGAAGGTTATTGGGAGCCAATGGAGCTTTCTTT.